The 15 T cell receptor beta chains reported below all come from one sample, sequenced in a study of T cells in Graves' hyperthyroidism and ophthalmopathy. Amplification yielded TCR beta CDR3 regions, with RNA transcripts as the source. An initial round of RT-PCR targeting the TCR CDR3 relied on the HTBI primer set. TCRdb called the multiplex PCR reads again in MiXCR, with one record for every CDR3 protein. This sample has roughly 380,000 distinct CDR3 sequences, with roughly 13% found just once. The sequencing input was blood. The source is a man aged 30 to 39 with Graves' hyperthyroidism that later progressed to Graves' ophthalmopathy.

Comments on this clonotype: One end of the junction is discordant with germline, which a read error may explain. The chain couples TRBV28 to TRBJ2-1; D is unresolved. The germline V gene encodes CDR1 MDHEN and CDR2 SYDVKM. The CDR3 covers 12 residues. The CDR3 sequence: CASSIVGREQFF. Written as DNA, the CDR3 is TGCGCCAGCAGTATCGTCGGTAGGGAGCAGTTCTTC. The full variable domain, completed using reference TRBV28 and TRBJ2-1, is DVKVTQSSRYLVKRTGEKVFLECVQDMDHENMFWYRQDPGLGLRLIYFSYDVKMKEKGDIPEGYSVSREKKERFSLILESASTNQTSMYLCASSIVGREQFFGPGTRLTVL.

This chain uses TRBV2 with TRBJ1-6; TRBD1 aligns across 8 bases. Germline V lookup: CDR1 SNHLY, CDR2 FYNNEI. The CDR3 consists of 13 residues. The ends lost 7 bases at V and 13 bases at J; junction bases unmatched: 9. This CDR3 reads CASIGQGASPLHF. Written as DNA, the CDR3 is TGTGCCAGCATCGGACAGGGAGCTTCGCCCCTCCACTTT.

This clonotype has at least ten counts. The genes are TRBV7-2 and TRBJ2-2; TRBD2 matches at 7 bases. Germline V gene lookup returns CDR1 SGHTA and CDR2 FQGNSA. V lost 5 bases to trimming and J lost 5 bases; unmatched junction nucleotides: 8. This CDR3 region has 15 residues. Here the CDR3 DNA reads TGTGCCAGCAGCAGGAGACTAGCTGGAACCGGGGAGCTGTTTTTT. Its protein is CASSRRLAGTGELFF.

This clonotype was recorded a few times. An end of the junction does not agree with germline; a read error may underlie this. The J gene is TRBJ2-1, the V gene TRBV7-7; D is perhaps TRBD2 (6 bases). The CDR3 runs 13 residues. Germline CDR1 and CDR2: SSHAT and FNYEAQ (reference sequence). In DNA form, the CDR3 reads TGTGCTAGCAGCCCCCAAGTCGGGGGTGAGCAGTTCTTC. This gives the protein CASSPQVGGEQFF. Using reference TRBV7-7 and TRBJ2-1 for the parts outside the CDR3, the full variable domain is GAGVSQSPRYKVTKRGQDVTLRCDPISSHATLYWYQQALGQGPEFLTYFNYEAQPDKSGLPSDRFSAERPEGSISTLTIQRTEQRDSAMYRCASSPQVGGEQFFGPGTRLTVL.

The chain employs TRBV7-9 and TRBJ2-1; 7 nucleotides line up with TRBD1. Germline lookup yields CDR1 SEHNR and CDR2 FQNEAQ (reference sequence). The CDR3 runs to 14 residues. Trimming cost V 1 base and J 7 bases; bases outside gene matches: 4. The CDR3 loop is CASSLDRGRNEQFF. The CDR3 DNA is TGTGCCAGCAGCTTAGACAGGGGAAGAAATGAGCAGTTCTTC. The full variable domain, rest sourced from reference TRBV7-9 and TRBJ2-1, is DTGVSQNPRHKITKRGQNVTFRCDPISEHNRLYWYRQTLGQGPEFLTYFQNEAQLEKSRLLSDRFSAERPKGSFSTLEIQRTEQGDSAMYLCASSLDRGRNEQFFGPGTRLTVL.

This clonotype was observed a few times. The chain recombines TRBV28 with TRBJ2-5, with D perhaps given as TRBD1 or TRBD2 (5 bases each). CDR3 length: 15 residues. Germline CDR1 and CDR2: MDHEN and SYDVKM. Trimming took off 3 bases at V and 2 bases at J, with 13 bases between the two ends. The CDR3 loop is CASSLVGDLQETQYF. CDR3 DNA sequence: TGTGCCAGCAGTTTGGTGGGGGACCTTCAAGAGACCCAGTACTTC.

The table lists this clonotype with many counts. The chain carries TRBV5-1 and TRBJ2-7; weak D call: TRBD1 (6 bases). V gave up 2 bases and J gave up 1 base, with 16 bases separating them. Germline CDR1 reads SGHRS; CDR2 reads YFSETQ. The CDR3 covers 16 residues. CDR3 in DNA: TGCGCCAGCAGCTTTAACCGGGACACCCATTCCTACGAGCAGTACTTC. It is translated as CASSFNRDTHSYEQYF.

This clonotype was found many times. This chain joins TRBV28 and TRBJ2-2, with D unresolved. The V gene's germline CDR1 is MDHEN and CDR2 SYDVKM. V dropped 2 bases and J dropped 2 bases, with 12 bases sitting between them. The CDR3 totals 16 residues. CDR3 in amino acids: CASSLKLSQNTGELFF. CDR3 bases: TGTGCCAGCAGTTTAAAGTTGAGCCAAAACACCGGGGAGCTGTTTTTT.

This clonotype was found a few times. DNA for the CDR3: TGTGCCAGCAGTCCACAAGTAGCGGGGGTTTCCAACGACAATGAGCAGTTCTTC. Encoded protein: CASSPQVAGVSNDNEQFF. The chain is built from TRBV6-1 and TRBJ2-1; TRBD2 agrees at 9 bases. This CDR3 region has 18 residues. Germline-derived CDR1 and CDR2 are MNHNS and SASEGT. V was clipped by 5 bases and J by 5 bases; unmatched bases: 16.

The chain employs TRBV6-1 and TRBJ1-2; perhaps TRBD1 as D (5 bases). CDR1 and CDR2 from the germline V gene are MNHNS and SASEGT. Trimming took 5 bases from V and 4 from J, leaving 14 bases between them. The length of the CDR3 is 14 residues. CDR3 sequence: CASSPTLGVYGYTF. As DNA, the CDR3 is TGTGCCAGCAGTCCGACGTTAGGGGTCTATGGCTACACCTTC.

V usage is TRBV19 and J usage is TRBJ1-1; TRBD1 agrees at 9 bases. Germline loops: CDR1 LNHDA, CDR2 SQIVND (reference sequence). This CDR3 is built from 15 residues. V gave up 6 bases and J gave up 1 base; unmatched junction bases: 6. CDR3 protein: CASRIRDRENTEAFF. DNA of the CDR3: TGTGCCAGTAGGATCCGGGACAGGGAGAACACTGAAGCTTTCTTT.

This clonotype was observed many times. J is TRBJ2-5 and V is TRBV10-3; D perhaps matches TRBD1 (6 bases). V lost 4 bases and J 1 base, leaving 10 bases between the germline ends. CDR1 is ENHRY and CDR2 is SYGVKD in the germline V gene. This CDR3 is 14 amino acids long. In DNA, the CDR3 is TGTGCCATCAGTGGACCCAGGGGCCAAGAGACCCAGTACTTC. It specifies CAISGPRGQETQYF.

This clonotype appeared a few times. The chain employs TRBV6-2 or TRBV6-3 and TRBJ1-1, with D possibly being TRBD1 (5 bases). CDR3 size: 12 residues. Trimming pared 8 bases from V and 3 bases from J, leaving 10 bases between. CDR1 is MNHEY and CDR2 is SVGEGT in the germline V gene. The CDR3 nucleotides are TGTGCCAGCCCAACAGGTTACACTGAAGCTTTCTTT. Translated: CASPTGYTEAFF.

The chain couples TRBV9 to TRBJ1-1; D is ambiguous. Germline values: CDR1 SGDLS, CDR2 YYNGEE. This CDR3 has 15 residues. Between the trimmed V and J ends, which lost 0 bases and 1 base, there was a span of 10 bases. CDR3 loop: CASSVGSGPNTEAFF. The CDR3 DNA is TGTGCCAGCAGCGTAGGATCCGGGCCGAACACTGAAGCTTTCTTT.

This clonotype showed up many times. The chain is built from TRBV28 and TRBJ2-7; D is perhaps TRBD1 or TRBD2 (5 bases each). The CDR3 is 14 residues long. V was shortened by 6 bases and J by 6 bases, with 18 bases between the two germline ends. Germline V lookup: CDR1 MDHEN, CDR2 SYDVKM. The chain's CDR3 is CASRSSGASGEQYF. DNA of the CDR3: TGTGCCAGCAGATCTTCCGGGGCCTCTGGCGAGCAGTACTTC.